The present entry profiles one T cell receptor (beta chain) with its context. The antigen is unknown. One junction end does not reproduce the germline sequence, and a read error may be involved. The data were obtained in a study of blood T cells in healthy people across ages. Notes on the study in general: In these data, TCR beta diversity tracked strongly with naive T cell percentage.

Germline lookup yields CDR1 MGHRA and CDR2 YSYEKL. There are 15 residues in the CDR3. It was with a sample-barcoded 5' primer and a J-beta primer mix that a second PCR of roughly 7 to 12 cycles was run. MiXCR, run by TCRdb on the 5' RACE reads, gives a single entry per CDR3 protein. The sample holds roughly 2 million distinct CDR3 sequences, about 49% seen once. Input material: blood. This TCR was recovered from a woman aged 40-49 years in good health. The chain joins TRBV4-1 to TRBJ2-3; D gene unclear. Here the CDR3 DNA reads TGCACCAGCAGCCTGGAAACCGATAGCACAGATACGCAGTATTTT. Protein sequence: CTSSLETDSTDTQYF.